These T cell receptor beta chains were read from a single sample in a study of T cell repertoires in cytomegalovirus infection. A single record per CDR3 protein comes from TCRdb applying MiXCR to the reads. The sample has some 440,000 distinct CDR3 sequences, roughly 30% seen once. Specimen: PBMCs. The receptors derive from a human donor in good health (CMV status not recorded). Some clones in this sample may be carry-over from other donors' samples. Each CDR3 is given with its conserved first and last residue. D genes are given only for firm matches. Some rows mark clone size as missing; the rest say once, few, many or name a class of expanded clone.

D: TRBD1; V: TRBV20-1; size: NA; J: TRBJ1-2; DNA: TGCAGTGCTAGCCCGTGGACAGGGGGAGAAGACGGCTACACCTTC; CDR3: CSASPWTGGEDGYTF
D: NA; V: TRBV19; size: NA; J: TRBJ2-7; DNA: TGTGCCAGTAGTCCTCGGAGGGCCAACTACGAGCAGTACTTC; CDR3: CASSPRRANYEQYF
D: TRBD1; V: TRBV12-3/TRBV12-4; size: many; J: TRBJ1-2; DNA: TGTGCCAGCAGTCCCGGTCCGGGACAGGGTTACTATGGCTACACCTTC; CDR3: CASSPGPGQGYYGYTF
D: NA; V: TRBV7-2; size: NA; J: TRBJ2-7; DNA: TGTGCCAGCAGCCCGCGGGGGCCCTACGAGCAGTACTTC; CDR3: CASSPRGPYEQYF
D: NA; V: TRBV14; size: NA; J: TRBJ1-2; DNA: TGTGCAAGCAGACAAGATAGCGGGCGGGGTGGCTACACCTTC; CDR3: CASRQDSGRGGYTF
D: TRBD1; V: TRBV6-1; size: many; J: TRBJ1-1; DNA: TGTGCCAGCAGTGAAGAGGGACAGGGGACCACTGAAGCTTTCTTT; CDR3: CASSEEGQGTTEAFF
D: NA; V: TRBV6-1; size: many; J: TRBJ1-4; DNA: TGTGCCAGCAGTGAAGGCGCTAGACGGTTGTCTAATGAAAAACTGTTTTTT; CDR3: CASSEGARRLSNEKLFF
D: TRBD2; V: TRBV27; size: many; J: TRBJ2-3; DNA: TGTGCCAGCACCCTCCCCAAAGATAGCGGGGGGTCCAGCACAGATACGCAGTATTTT; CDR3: CASTLPKDSGGSSTDTQYF
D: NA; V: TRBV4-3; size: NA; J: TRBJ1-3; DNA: TGCGCCAGCAGCCAACAGGGGACGGGATCTGGAAACACCATATATTTT; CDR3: CASSQQGTGSGNTIYF
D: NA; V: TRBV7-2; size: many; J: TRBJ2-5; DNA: TGTGCCAGCAGCTTAGCCGGGGGGCTCGTGGAGACCCAGTACTTC; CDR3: CASSLAGGLVETQYF
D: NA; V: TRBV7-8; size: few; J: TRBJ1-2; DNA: TGTGCCAGCAGCACCGAAATAACTAACTATGGCTACACCTTC; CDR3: CASSTEITNYGYTF
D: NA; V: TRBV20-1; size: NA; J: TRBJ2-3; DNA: TGCAGTGCTAGACCTGTGAGGAGCACAGATACGCAGTATTTT; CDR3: CSARPVRSTDTQYF
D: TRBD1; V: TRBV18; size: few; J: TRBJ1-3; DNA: TGTGCCAGCTCACCAGGACAGGTGTTCTCTGGAAACACCATATATTTT; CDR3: CASSPGQVFSGNTIYF
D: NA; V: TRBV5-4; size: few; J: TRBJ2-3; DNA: TGTGCCAGCAGCTCACAGCGGTCCACAGATACGCAGTATTTT; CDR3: CASSSQRSTDTQYF
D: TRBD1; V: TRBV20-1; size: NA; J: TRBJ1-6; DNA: TGCAGTGCTAGAGGGGACAGCTCCTATAATTCACCCCTCCACTTT; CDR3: CSARGDSSYNSPLHF
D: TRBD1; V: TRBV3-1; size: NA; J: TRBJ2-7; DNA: TGTGCCAGCAGCGCCGGACAGGGAGAATACTACGAGCAGTACTTC; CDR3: CASSAGQGEYYEQYF
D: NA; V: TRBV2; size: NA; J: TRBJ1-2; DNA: TGTGCCAGCAGTGAAGCAGGGGATGGCTACACCTTC; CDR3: CASSEAGDGYTF
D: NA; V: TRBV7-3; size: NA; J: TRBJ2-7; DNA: TGTGCCAGCAGCCCAAGCTCCCCCCCTTACGAGCAGTACTTC; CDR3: CASSPSSPPYEQYF
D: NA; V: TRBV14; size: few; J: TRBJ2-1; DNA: TGTGCCAGCAGCCCTATACTCCGTCAACCGAATGAGCAGTTCTTC; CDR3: CASSPILRQPNEQFF
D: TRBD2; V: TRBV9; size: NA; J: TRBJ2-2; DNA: TGTGCCAGCGGGGAACTAGCGGGGTCCGGGGAGCTGTTTTTT; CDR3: CASGELAGSGELFF
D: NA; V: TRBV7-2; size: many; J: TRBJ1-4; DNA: TGTGCCAGCAGCCCCCCATCTACTAATGAAAAACTGTTTTTT; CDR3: CASSPPSTNEKLFF
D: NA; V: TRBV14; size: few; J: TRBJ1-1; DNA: TGTGCCAGCAGCCAAGATTGGGTGAACACTGAAGCTTTCTTT; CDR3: CASSQDWVNTEAFF
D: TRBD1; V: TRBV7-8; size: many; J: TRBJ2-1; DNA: TGTGCCAGCAGCCCCCGGGACAGCAGCAATGAGCAGTTCTTC; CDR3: CASSPRDSSNEQFF
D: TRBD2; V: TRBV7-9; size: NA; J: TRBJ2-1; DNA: TGTGCCAGCAGCACAGCGGGGGGGGACAATGAGCAGTTCTTC; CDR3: CASSTAGGDNEQFF
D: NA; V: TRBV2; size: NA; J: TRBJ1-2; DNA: TGTGCCAGCAGTGAGGAAGGCATAAACTATGGCTACACCTTC; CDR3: CASSEEGINYGYTF
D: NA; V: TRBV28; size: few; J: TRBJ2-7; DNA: TGTGCCAGCAGTTACCCCCCGAAGTCCTACGAGCAGTACTTC; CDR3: CASSYPPKSYEQYF
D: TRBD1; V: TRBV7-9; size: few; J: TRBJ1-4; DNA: TGTGCCAGCAGCCCTTCCGGGACAGGGGATGAAAAACTGTTTTTT; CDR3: CASSPSGTGDEKLFF
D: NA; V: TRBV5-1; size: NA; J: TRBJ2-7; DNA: TGCGCCAGCAGCAAAGGGACCCCGGGACTGGGCTCCTACGAGCAGTACTTC; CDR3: CASSKGTPGLGSYEQYF
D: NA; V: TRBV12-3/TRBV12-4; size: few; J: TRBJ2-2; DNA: TGTGCCAGCAGTTCAGCTACAGGGCTCATCGGGGAGCTGTTTTTT; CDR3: CASSSATGLIGELFF
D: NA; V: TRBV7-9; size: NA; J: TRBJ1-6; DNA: TGTGCCAGCAGCTTAGATGACCCTAAGATTTCACCCCTCCACTTT; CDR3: CASSLDDPKISPLHF
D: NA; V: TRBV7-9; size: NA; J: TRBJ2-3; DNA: TGTGCCAGCAGCCACCCGGGTGATACGCAGTATTTT; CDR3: CASSHPGDTQYF
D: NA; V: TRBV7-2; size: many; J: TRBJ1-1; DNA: TGTGCCAGCAGCTCAGGCGCAGCGCCGAACACTGAAGCTTTCTTT; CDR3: CASSSGAAPNTEAFF
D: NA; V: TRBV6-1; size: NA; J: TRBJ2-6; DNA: TGTGCCAGCAGTGAAGCGTCGGGGGTGGGGGGGGCCAACGTCCTGACTTTC; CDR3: CASSEASGVGGANVLTF
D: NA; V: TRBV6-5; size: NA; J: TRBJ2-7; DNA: TGTGCCCGCAGTTACTGGGGAAGCGAGCAGTACTTC; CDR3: CARSYWGSEQYF
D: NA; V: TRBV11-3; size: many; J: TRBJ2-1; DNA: TGTGCCAGCAGCCAAGAGGGTGAGCAGTTCTTC; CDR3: CASSQEGEQFF
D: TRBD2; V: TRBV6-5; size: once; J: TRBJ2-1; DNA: TGTGCCAGCAGTCAAACTAGCGGGGATAAGCAGTTCTTC; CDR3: CASSQTSGDKQFF
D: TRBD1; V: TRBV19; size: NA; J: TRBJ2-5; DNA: TGTGCCATTAGTATAGGGGGCCGGCACGAGACCCAGTACTTC; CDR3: CAISIGGRHETQYF
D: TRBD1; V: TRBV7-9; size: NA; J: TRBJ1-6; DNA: TGTGCCAGCAGCTCCCAAGAAAGACAGGGGCCCACGCTCCCCCTCCACTTT; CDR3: CASSSQERQGPTLPLHF
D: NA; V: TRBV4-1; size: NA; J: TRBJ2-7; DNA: TGCGCCAGCAGCCAAGACCCAGGTCCCTACGAGCAGTACTTC; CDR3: CASSQDPGPYEQYF
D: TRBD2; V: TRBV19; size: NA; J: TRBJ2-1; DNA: TGTGCCAGTAAACGCGGGGGTCTAAGCTACAATGAGCAGTTCTTC; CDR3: CASKRGGLSYNEQFF
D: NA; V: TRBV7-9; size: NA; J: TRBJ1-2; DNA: TGTGCCAGCAGCTTTAGGGAACGGGAGGGCTACACCTTC; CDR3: CASSFREREGYTF